This T cell receptor beta chain was sequenced during a study of cytomegalovirus exposure and HLA in healthy donors (TCRdb year 2017). For the wider study: An earlier analysis of several hundred of the donors reported around 280 Gb of sequence data and around 110 million unique TCR beta sequences obtained from some 170 million T cells. About 280 gigabases of sequencing data and 80 million or so unique TCR sequences were included in an early release covering about 620 HLA-typed donors. Of the 300 to 500 genotyped donors, approximately 81% were placed in the genetic ancestry cluster associated with self-reported Caucasian donors. The study was designed to test whether signatures of past pathogen exposure could be identified by cataloging public T cell receptors. The study used immunosequencing to profile the T cell repertoires of some 600 subjects and linked those repertoires to cytomegalovirus serostatus. In addition to the first cohort of 666 subjects, a separate validation cohort of approximately 110 different subjects was used. To predict cytomegalovirus infection status, the study combined high-throughput TCR immunosequencing, statistical association of individual TCRs with disease status, and machine learning. In a later analysis, previously published TCR beta repertoires from roughly 710 donors were re-analyzed and high-resolution HLA genotyping was added so that TCR occurrence patterns could be studied. Rather than using new phenotypic data, the later analysis identified candidate immune exposures from TCR beta sequences and from how often those sequences occurred across donors. To decide whether each TCR beta V gene segment behaved as functional or pseudogenic, an earlier analysis of fewer than 750 of the donors relied on high-throughput TCR beta sequencing. Donor age, sex, ethnicity and CMV serostatus were collected together with the repertoire data. A later genetic analysis took genome-wide SNP genotypes for about 55% of the 666 donors and used that subset as a discovery cohort. All discovery cohort repertoires had been generated on a single sequencing platform. HLA typing covered class I and class II loci at four-digit resolution. The number of donors typed differed by locus, with about 620-630 for A, B, C, DRB1 and DQB1, 522 for DQA1, under 610 for DPA1, and approximately 470 for DPB1. Because of strong linkage in the cohort, roughly five DR-DQ haplotypes were treated as single units for association and clustering. Among a few hundred genotyped donors of the cohort, an average of roughly 240,000 unique TCR beta nucleotide sequences were sequenced per donor, around a sixth of them non-productive.

Results and caveats for the whole study, not just this receptor: Specific HLA alleles were associated with 18,000 or so TCR beta sequences at a false discovery rate of 0.05 in a later analysis. A further reported finding was that TCR beta sequences accurately predicted the HLA-A and HLA-B alleles for most subjects in the first cohort. In a later genetic analysis, fewer N-insertions in productive TCRs were reported among donors in an Asian-associated ancestry cluster than the approximately 710-donor mean. In an earlier analysis of more than 500 of the donors, most TCR beta V segments appeared in productive rearrangements about 90% or about 30% of the time, broadly matching IMGT annotations. A cluster of highly shared sequence variants was judged likely to represent a technical artifact of the sequencing pipeline. Roughly uniform sequencing depth across donors was assumed in presence/absence analyses, although this assumption may not hold. In the study, about 150 TCR beta chains were listed as associated with cytomegalovirus. Because HLA typing was missing for some donors at each locus, association tests included only the typed subset. Most TCR sequences were seen in very few donors, while some public TCRs were found in many individuals. In both the original and validation cohorts, the classifier was reported to diagnose cytomegalovirus status with high specificity and sensitivity. It was suggested by the authors that the approach could potentially be generalized to other disease states and immunological phenotypes. Compared with equally common non-associated chains, HLA-associated TCR beta chains in a later analysis were more clonally expanded and had lower generation probabilities. When HLA alleles, especially DR and DQ, strongly co-occurred, attributing TCR associations to individual alleles was difficult. Correlated functional status among segregating V segments might reflect linkage disequilibrium, but an unknown experimental factor could not be ruled out. In a later analysis, most CMV-associated TCR beta chains were found to appear HLA-restricted, with HLA associations seemingly driven largely by CMV exposure. A later analysis reported that several top co-occurrence clusters appeared linked to parvovirus B19, influenza, CMV and Epstein-Barr virus. Because counts were too low, roughly 16 rarely observed V segments, including chromosome 9 orphons, were left out of the earlier analysis of a few hundred of the donors. In vitro tests confirmed that a few of the cytomegalovirus-associated TCR beta chains recognize cytomegalovirus antigens. An association between a missense DCLRE1C variant and V-gene and J-gene trimming of TCR beta chains was found in a later genetic analysis and replicated in an independent cohort. In a later analysis, TCR association rates were found to vary across HLA loci, with the most associated TCRs seen for DRB1 alleles and the fewest for HLA-C alleles. In this cohort, only TCR beta chains were sequenced, and detectable features were limited by the absence of alpha or paired-chain data. Some IMGT-functional V segments, including TRBV6-2 and TRBV6-3, could not be told apart with the 87-base-pair reads, so those segments were excluded. Immune exposure information for the cohort was limited to CMV serostatus.

The cohort was made up of roughly 670 healthy bone marrow donors. All cohort members were sampled while nominally healthy, although unrecorded immune exposures were likely present. The donor tested CMV seronegative, placing the donor among the roughly 340 seronegative members of the cohort. Each donor provided a peripheral blood sample, and peripheral blood mononuclear cells were used for TCR beta sequencing. Genomic DNA extraction from the blood cell samples was performed with the Qiagen DNeasy Blood Extraction Kit. CDR3 length: 15 amino acids, cysteine to phenylalanine. Kept here is only the CDR3 DNA, which spans 45 bases and is read in frame from base 1. The junction shows trimming of 4 bases on V and 3 bases on J, and the gene matches do not reach 2 bases of it. The germline V gene specifies SNHLY as CDR1 and FYNNEI as CDR2. Notes on this clone: It lacks a known antigen. Base quality data are lacking; no much larger clone is found one base away.

The library was obtained by the immunoSEQ multiplex PCR assay. For the multiplex PCR, a mixture combining 60 forward primers for TCR Vbeta segments and 13 reverse primers for TCR Jbeta segments was used. Amplification of the CDR3 region of rearranged TCR beta genes was performed with a multiplex PCR assay on genomic DNA. On the Illumina HiSeq System, the amplified TCR beta libraries were sequenced as 87-base-pair reads. As for the authors' bioinformatics: A later analysis counted approximately 84 million unique TCR beta chains across the approximately 700 repertoires, and roughly 9.9 million of these chains were shared by at least two donors. To remove PCR and sequencing errors, raw reads were error-corrected and collapsed into unique sequences using a nearest-neighbor algorithm that merged closely related sequences. Alignment of CDR3 sequences to IMGT reference sequences was used to assign V, D and J gene segments. For a sequence to be retained, a match of at least six nucleotides to both a V gene segment and a J gene segment was required. A rearrangement was called productive if the CDR3 had no stop codons and remained in frame with V and J, and every other rearrangement was called non-productive. Following IMGT convention, CDR3 was defined as the stretch from the second conserved V-encoded cysteine up to the conserved J-encoded phenylalanine. In an earlier analysis of around 600 of the donors, sequences lacking an unambiguous match to a single V gene segment were excluded. In an earlier analysis of 587 of the donors, V segments were called functional above 56.7% productive rearrangements and were called segregating when the between-donor standard deviation exceeded 5%. A statistical classification framework was built to diagnose cytomegalovirus status from the catalog of TCR beta chain sequences. In a later analysis, TCR nucleotide sequences were compared against IMGT/GENE-DB human TR gene sequences so that V and J genes could be assigned. A later analysis assigned CDR3 sequences and most-parsimonious VDJ recombination scenarios with the TCRdist pipeline. A later analysis defined each TCR beta chain by its CDR3 amino acid sequence plus V-gene family, and excluded reads lacking a unique V-gene family. In a later analysis, around 650 highly shared, low-generation-probability nucleotide sequences were removed to address suspected cross-contamination and a sequencing artifact. In a later analysis, a clonal expansion index for each public chain was calculated from normalized within-repertoire ranks of inferred template counts. A later analysis computed generation probabilities with a VDJ recombination model fitted to out-of-frame rearrangements, and checked the results against IGoR. In a later analysis, TCR-TCR, TCR-HLA and TCR-CMV co-occurrence was scored with hypergeometric tests, and a repertoire-size bias correction was applied to TCR pairs. In a later analysis, false discovery rates were estimated by permuting HLA or CMV assignments 20 times. In a later analysis, co-occurring TCRs were grouped using DBSCAN, with TCRdist sequence similarity added in when clustering inside HLA-allele-positive subsets. For co-occurrence clustering, repertoires with fewer than 30,000 or more than 120,000 public chains were excluded, along with a handful of repertoires with anomalous nucleotide sharing. The table was pulled from immuneACCESS by TCRdb, which kept in-frame rearrangements only. Such tables lose some clones; where checked, under half of the loss comes from unresolved V genes, and the rest has no known cause. That table gives V, J and clone size, and the DNA gave D and trimming. The sample table contains about 160,000 clones; only one count was recorded for over 60% of them. The ten most abundant clones make up less than 0.9% of the sample.

Sequenced input: PBMCs. The sequence was collected from a female donor in good health and CMV-seronegative. The chain was built from TRBV2 and TRBJ2-3, with TRBD2 identical over 12 junction bases. This receptor has the CDR3 CASSALAGGTDTQYF. The DNA reads TGTGCCAGCAGTGCACTAGCGGGAGGTACAGATACGCAGTATTTT.